The 22 T cell receptor beta chains reported below all come from one sample, sequenced in a study of early T cells in non-severe SARS-CoV-2 infection. TCRdb re-called the 5' RACE reads with MiXCR, one entry per CDR3 protein. Of roughly 20,000 distinct CDR3 sequences listed, approximately 5.4% are singletons. Sequencing was carried out using whole blood. The receptor source for this set is an adult who was a healthcare worker with PCR-confirmed SARS-CoV-2 infection or an uninfected control (not recorded which).

This clonotype is judged medium-sized. The chain joins TRBV6-5 to TRBJ2-1; TRBD2 matches 14 bases. The CDR3 contains 17 residues. Germline CDR1 MNHEY, CDR2 SVGAGI. V lost 5 bases, J lost 5 bases, and 8 bases stayed unmatched. CDR3 protein: CASSRLAGGRINNEQFF. CDR3 sequence (DNA): TGTGCCAGCAGTCGACTAGCGGGAGGGAGAATCAACAATGAGCAGTTCTTC.

This clonotype has ten or more counts. The CDR3 spells CASHARGRGGTDTQYF. The CDR3 DNA sequence: TGTGCCAGCCACGCACGGGGGAGGGGGGGCACAGATACGCAGTATTTT. V is TRBV7-8 and J is TRBJ2-3, with D possibly being TRBD2 (7 bases). V was trimmed by 8 bases and J by 1 base, leaving 19 bases between them. The CDR3 sequence is 16 residues long. Germline CDR1 is SGHVS and CDR2 is FQNEAQ.

The chain is built from TRBV6-4 and TRBJ2-7; 7 bases fit TRBD2. The length of the CDR3 is 15 residues. With V trimmed by 4 bases and J by 2 bases, 8 bases remained unmatched. CDR1 is MRHNA, CDR2 SNTAGT, per germline. The CDR3 DNA reads as TGTGCCAGCAGTGGAAAGCGGGGTGACGCCTACGAGCAGTACTTC. Translated, it gives CASSGKRGDAYEQYF.

The sample holds many counts of this clonotype. J is TRBJ2-3 and V is TRBV9, with TRBD2 matching 9 bases. Trimming removed 5 bases from V and 2 bases from J; junction bases left unmatched: 3. The CDR3 runs to 14 residues. The V gene's germline CDR1 is SGDLS and CDR2 YYNGEE. This chain's CDR3 is CASRRGGSTDTQYF. The CDR3 DNA is TGTGCCAGCAGGCGGGGGGGGTCCACAGATACGCAGTATTTT. The variable domain in full, completed from reference TRBV9 and TRBJ2-3, reads DSGVTQTPKHLITATGQRVTLRCSPRSGDLSVYWYQQSLDQGLQFLIQYYNGEERAKGNILERFSAQQFPDLHSELNLSSLELGDSALYFCASRRGGSTDTQYFGPGTRLTVL.

This clonotype has ten or more counts. This chain uses TRBV7-2 with TRBJ1-6; possible D gene TRBD1, 5 bases. The V gene's germline CDR1 is SGHTA and CDR2 FQGNSA. This CDR3 comprises 16 residues. V lost 5 bases and J lost 0, with 11 bases in between. Here the CDR3 reads CASSPQGSSYNSPLHF. The CDR3 bases are TGTGCCAGCAGCCCCCAGGGAAGCTCCTATAATTCACCCCTCCACTTT.

This clonotype was recorded a few times. The chain employs TRBV2 and TRBJ2-7, with 9 positions matching TRBD2. Germline CDR1 is SNHLY and CDR2 is FYNNEI. This CDR3 has 14 amino acids. With 5 bases clipped from V and 5 bases from J, the junction kept 7 bases outside the gene matches. The CDR3 loop is CASSWLAGLNEQYF. The CDR3 DNA is TGTGCCAGCAGTTGGCTAGCGGGACTTAACGAGCAGTACTTC.

In nucleotides, the CDR3 is TGTGCCAGCAGACGGAACAGGGGCGACAACACCGGGGAGCTGTTTTTT. It yields the protein CASRRNRGDNTGELFF. This chain uses TRBV2 with TRBJ2-2; 7 positions agree with TRBD1. Germline trimming cut 6 bases from V and 2 bases from J; bases unmatched to any gene: 9. Looked up from germline, CDR1 is SNHLY and CDR2 is FYNNEI. The CDR3 covers 16 residues.

This clonotype came up many times. The chain is built from TRBV12-3 or TRBV12-4 and TRBJ1-5; D is perhaps TRBD1 (5 bases). The CDR3 runs 13 residues. Trimming cost V 4 bases and J 6 bases, with 10 bases left between them. The CDR3 coding sequence is TGTGCCAGCAGTTCTGGGGGTATTCAGCCCCAGCATTTT. Protein: CASSSGGIQPQHF.

This clonotype was recorded at least ten times. This rearrangement joins TRBV7-9 to TRBJ1-1; no reliable D call. Germline V gene data show CDR1 as SEHNR and CDR2 as FQNEAQ (reference sequence). The V end lost 8 bases, the J end lost 8 bases, and 12 bases lay between the germline ends. This CDR3 is built from 11 residues. The CDR3 DNA is TGTGCCAGCGTCATCGAGGGAGAAGCTTTCTTT. The encoded protein is CASVIEGEAFF.

The rearrangement joins TRBV11-2 to TRBJ2-3, with 12 bases matching TRBD2. The CDR3 has 15 amino acids. Germline CDR1 is SGHAT and CDR2 is FQNNGV. V trimming: 5 bases; J trimming: 3 bases; junction bases outside the gene matches: 3. DNA for the CDR3: TGTGCCAGCAGCCCCGGACTAGCGGGAACAGATACGCAGTATTTT. Its protein product is CASSPGLAGTDTQYF. Looking up the rest from reference TRBV11-2 and TRBJ2-3 gives the full variable domain: EAGVAQSPRYKIIEKRQSVAFWCNPISGHATLYWYQQILGQGPKLLIQFQNNGVVDDSQLPKDRFSAERLKGVDSTLKIQPAKLEDSAVYLCASSPGLAGTDTQYFGPGTRLTVL.

At least ten counts were recorded for this clonotype. This chain uses TRBV7-6 with TRBJ2-5; the D call may be TRBD1 or TRBD2 (6 bases each). V lost 6 bases and J 2 bases, leaving 10 bases between the germline ends. Germline-derived CDR1 and CDR2 are SGHVS and FNYEAQ. The CDR3 covers 13 residues. The chain's CDR3 is CASRRRGQETQYF. The CDR3 nucleotides are TGTGCCAGCAGGAGGAGGGGGCAAGAGACCCAGTACTTC.

This clonotype has ten or more counts. The chain recombines TRBV19 with TRBJ2-5; 8 bases agree with TRBD1. CDR3 length: 17 residues. Germline CDR1 and CDR2: LNHDA and SQIVND (reference sequence). The ends lost 4 bases at V and 5 bases at J; junction bases unmatched: 15. The CDR3: CASSTLPGQEKAETQYF. The CDR3 DNA reads as TGTGCCAGTAGTACCCTACCGGGACAGGAAAAGGCGGAGACCCAGTACTTC.

This clonotype was detected ten times or more. The rearrangement uses TRBV20-1 and TRBJ1-1; a weak D match, TRBD1 (5 bases). CDR1 is DFQATT and CDR2 is SNEGSKA in the germline V gene (reference sequence). The length of the CDR3 is 12 residues. Trimming removed 5 bases from V and 3 bases from J, with 10 bases in between. CDR3 DNA: TGCAGTGCTTGGTCGGGGGACACTGAAGCTTTCTTT. Its translation is CSAWSGDTEAFF.

The chain employs TRBV16 and TRBJ2-3; possibly TRBD1 for D (6 bases). The CDR3 has 15 residues. Germline V gene sequence: CDR1 KGHSY, CDR2 FQNENV. Trimming pared 2 bases from V and 0 bases from J, leaving 9 bases between. CDR3 residues: CASSQPGQSTDTQYF. In nucleotides, the CDR3 is TGTGCCAGCAGCCAACCGGGACAAAGCACAGATACGCAGTATTTT.

By sample share, this clonotype is medium-sized. The V call is TRBV5-4, the J call TRBJ1-2; weak D call: TRBD1 (6 bases). The length of the CDR3 is 17 residues. Trimming took off 0 bases at V and 2 bases at J, with 17 bases between the two ends. The germline CDR1 and CDR2 sequences are SGHNT and YYREEE (reference sequence). CDR3 nucleotides: TGTGCCAGCAGCTTGGACTTCCGGAGGACAGAGAACTATGGCTACACCTTC. Translation gives CASSLDFRRTENYGYTF.

The gene calls are TRBV11-3 and TRBJ2-1; TRBD2 matches at 8 bases. Trimming cost V 5 bases and J 5 bases; bases outside gene matches: 8. CDR3 length: 15 residues. Germline V gene sequence: CDR1 SGHNT, CDR2 YENEEA. DNA for the CDR3: TGTGCCAGCAGCCCCAGGAGCGGGAGCGACAATGAGCAGTTCTTC. Residues: CASSPRSGSDNEQFF.

V and J are TRBV29-1 and TRBJ1-1; 7 bases map to TRBD1. CDR1 SQVTM and CDR2 ANQGSEA come from the germline V gene. With V trimmed by 4 bases and J by 4 bases, 9 bases remained unmatched. The CDR3 has 14 residues. As DNA, the CDR3 is TGCAGCGTTGTGGCACAGGGGCAGGGCACTGAAGCTTTCTTT. Residues: CSVVAQGQGTEAFF.

In its sample, this clonotype ranks as medium-sized. The gene calls are TRBV7-2 and TRBJ2-6, with D perhaps TRBD2 (6 bases). Per germline, CDR1 SGHTA and CDR2 FQGNSA. The CDR3 is 19 amino acids. V gave up 2 bases and J gave up 4 bases, with 21 bases separating them. CDR3 amino acids: CASSLLPGLGVAGANVLTF. The DNA of the CDR3 is TGTGCCAGCAGCTTATTACCGGGACTTGGAGTTGCCGGGGCCAACGTCCTGACTTTC.

By frequency in the sample, this clonotype is medium-sized. The V call is TRBV20-1, the J call TRBJ1-4; no clear D. The CDR3 length is 13 residues. V gave up 5 bases and J gave up 7 bases, with 14 bases separating them. Germline lookup yields CDR1 DFQATT and CDR2 SNEGSKA (reference sequence). The CDR3, as DNA: TGCAGTGCTCTTCAGGCAGTTAGTGAAAAACTGTTTTTT. This gives the protein CSALQAVSEKLFF.

This clonotype was found many times. The chain links TRBV28 to TRBJ2-7; D possibly matches TRBD1 or TRBD2 (6 bases each). Deletions cut 6 bases from V and 7 bases from J, with 13 bases between. Per the germline V gene, CDR1 is MDHEN and CDR2 is SYDVKM. The CDR3 contains 12 residues. CDR3 in amino acids: CASRTWGAEQYF. CDR3 nucleotide sequence: TGTGCCAGCAGAACCTGGGGGGCGGAGCAGTACTTC.

This clonotype was recorded at least ten times. This chain uses TRBV3-1 with TRBJ1-4; a weak D match, TRBD1 (5 bases). The V gene's germline CDR1 is LGHDT and CDR2 YNNKEL (reference sequence). V was shortened by 4 bases and J by 0 bases, with 15 bases between the two germline ends. The length of the CDR3 is 17 residues. The CDR3 region has the DNA TGTGCCAGCAGCCCATCAGGGCGATTTGCAACTAATGAAAAACTGTTTTTT. Amino acid sequence: CASSPSGRFATNEKLFF.

The sample holds many counts of this clonotype. CDR3 DNA sequence: TGTGCCAGCAGCTTAGGTGCGGTTAGCAATCAGCCCCAGCATTTT. Translation gives CASSLGAVSNQPQHF. The J gene is TRBJ1-5, the V gene TRBV7-2; D is ambiguous. The CDR3 sequence is 15 residues long. The ends were cut back, 1 base at V and 0 bases at J, with 7 bases in the middle. Germline V gene sequence: CDR1 SGHTA, CDR2 FQGNSA.